Below, 5 T cell receptor beta chains from the same sample are listed, as sequenced in a study of blood T cells in healthy people across ages. Using a J-beta primer mix together with a sample-barcoded 5' primer, a second PCR was run for roughly 6 to 11 cycles. A single record per CDR3 protein comes from TCRdb applying MiXCR to the 5' RACE reads. The table has 580,000 or so distinct CDR3 sequences, roughly 48% seen once; the top ten hold under 30%. The material sequenced was blood. The receptors stem from a man older than 75 in good health.

The chain has TRBV7-9 and TRBJ2-1; no clear D gene. Germline CDR1 is SEHNR and CDR2 is FQNEAQ (reference sequence). Between the trimmed V and J ends, which lost 5 bases and 10 bases, there was a span of 15 bases. This CDR3 has 13 amino acids. The chain's CDR3 is CASSPAGFEEQFF. The CDR3 region has the DNA TGTGCCAGCAGCCCTGCAGGTTTCGAGGAGCAGTTCTTC.

This clonotype came up a few times. The chain links TRBV29-1 to TRBJ2-7, with TRBD1 identical over 10 bases. CDR1 is SQVTM, CDR2 ANQGSEA, per germline. V lost 6 bases to trimming and J lost 0 bases; unmatched junction nucleotides: 2. The CDR3 length is 13 residues. The CDR3, as DNA: TGCAGCGTCGGACAGGGGGACTCCTACGAGCAGTACTTC. Protein product: CSVGQGDSYEQYF.

This clonotype was detected many times. V is TRBV5-1 and J is TRBJ2-3; D is possibly TRBD2 (5 bases). V was clipped by 4 bases and J by 0 bases, with 15 bases between them. The germline V gene has CDR1 SGHRS and CDR2 YFSETQ. This CDR3 spans 16 amino acids. The CDR3: CASSTGLRESTDTQYF. The CDR3 DNA reads TGCGCCAGCAGCACCGGGCTGAGGGAGAGCACAGATACGCAGTATTTT.

This clonotype was found a few times. V is TRBV20-1 and J is TRBJ1-5; weak D call: TRBD1 (5 bases). Per the germline V gene, CDR1 is DFQATT and CDR2 is SNEGSKA (reference sequence). V lost 7 bases to trimming and J lost 2 bases, with 18 bases between them. The CDR3 covers 15 residues. The CDR3: CSGAQRGGGNQPQHF. CDR3 sequence (DNA): TGCAGTGGCGCGCAGAGGGGAGGCGGCAATCAGCCCCAGCATTTT.

The CDR3 loop is CASSQETFPGRANYGYTF. The CDR3 DNA reads TGCGCCAGCAGCCAAGAGACGTTCCCGGGCCGAGCTAACTATGGCTACACCTTC. The chain has TRBV4-3 and TRBJ1-2; no clear D gene. Germline-derived CDR1 and CDR2 are LGHNA and YSLEER. CDR3 length equals 18 residues. V was trimmed by 0 bases and J by 0 bases, leaving 17 bases between them.